Shown below are 5 T cell receptor beta chains from a single sample sequenced in a study of T cells in Graves' hyperthyroidism and ophthalmopathy. Amplified TCR beta CDR3 regions came from RNA transcripts. The HTBI set primed first-round TCR CDR3 RT-PCR. Using its own MiXCR run on the multiplex PCR reads, TCRdb lists one record per CDR3 protein. This sample has roughly 330,000 distinct CDR3 sequences, with approximately 17% found just once. Source material: blood. The receptors here all came from a man aged 30-40 years with Graves' hyperthyroidism.

The table lists this clonotype with many counts. The chain joins TRBV11-2 to TRBJ2-5; 7 bases match TRBD1. V dropped 2 bases and J dropped 4; count of bases not matched to a gene: 1. This CDR3 has 13 residues. Germline V gene data show CDR1 as SGHAT and CDR2 as FQNNGV. The CDR3 DNA reads as TGTGCCAGCAGCTTAAGGGGGCGAGAGACCCAGTACTTC. Residues: CASSLRGRETQYF. Based on the CDR3 plus reference TRBV11-2 and TRBJ2-5, the full variable domain is EAGVAQSPRYKIIEKRQSVAFWCNPISGHATLYWYQQILGQGPKLLIQFQNNGVVDDSQLPKDRFSAERLKGVDSTLKIQPAKLEDSAVYLCASSLRGRETQYFGPGTRLLVL.

This clonotype was detected only a few times. This chain connects TRBV2 to TRBJ2-7; 15 bases map to TRBD2. Germline V gene lookup returns CDR1 SNHLY and CDR2 FYNNEI. This CDR3 comprises 15 residues. V dropped 7 bases and J dropped 5; count of bases not matched to a gene: 6. The CDR3 region is CASTGLAGGPDEQYF. The CDR3 region has the DNA TGTGCCAGCACCGGACTAGCGGGAGGGCCCGACGAGCAGTACTTC.

This clonotype occurred many times. The chain combines TRBV12-3 or TRBV12-4 with TRBJ1-6, with D tentatively TRBD1 (6 bases). This CDR3 is built from 15 residues. Between the trimmed V and J ends, which lost 3 bases and 9 bases, there was a span of 15 bases. The CDR3 bases are TGTGCCAGCAGTTTTGGACGGACAGCACCTTCACCCCTCCACTTT. As protein: CASSFGRTAPSPLHF.

This clonotype was observed at least ten times. The CDR3: CSARALAGGTYEQYF. The CDR3 DNA sequence: TGCAGTGCTAGGGCACTAGCGGGAGGAACCTACGAGCAGTACTTC. The chain uses TRBV20-1 and TRBJ2-7; 12 nucleotides align to TRBD2. Losses at the gene ends were 3 bases for V and 2 bases for J; bases not matched to a gene: 5. Germline V gene lookup returns CDR1 DFQATT and CDR2 SNEGSKA (reference sequence). CDR3 size: 15 residues.

This clonotype was counted at least ten times. The chain is built from TRBV6-1 and TRBJ1-5; the D is unclear. Trimming pared 10 bases from V and 3 bases from J, leaving 13 bases between. The CDR3 totals 13 residues. CDR1 is MNHNS and CDR2 is SASEGT in the germline V gene. Written as DNA, the CDR3 is TGTGCCATCACCCAGGACCACAATCAGCCCCAGCATTTT. Translated, it gives CAITQDHNQPQHF.